Each of the 4 T cell receptor beta chains below was sequenced from the same sample in a study of blood T cells in healthy people across ages. It was with a sample-barcoded 5' primer and a J-beta primer mix that a second PCR of about 7 to 12 cycles was run. TCRdb itself ran the 5' RACE reads through MiXCR, one entry per CDR3 protein. Of roughly 800,000 distinct CDR3 sequences in the sample, about 25% were seen once. The sample also formed part of further work on T cells of mothers and their children.

Sequencing was carried out using blood. Receptors originate from a boy aged 5-17 years in good health.

This chain uses TRBV15 with TRBJ1-2; 7 bases align to TRBD1. The CDR3 length is 13 residues. Germline assignment: CDR1 LNHNV and CDR2 YYDKDF (reference sequence). Germline trimming cut 3 bases from V and 8 bases from J; bases unmatched to any gene: 6. CDR3 sequence: CATSRMDRRGYTF. CDR3 DNA: TGTGCCACCAGCAGGATGGACAGGAGAGGCTACACCTTC.

V and J are TRBV7-9 and TRBJ1-4; D uncertain. The CDR3 has 17 residues. Between the trimmed V and J ends, which lost 5 bases and 0 bases, there was a span of 16 bases. Germline V gene data show CDR1 as SEHNR and CDR2 as FQNEAQ (reference sequence). The CDR3 reads CASSAPRESATNEKLFF. DNA for the CDR3: TGTGCCAGCAGCGCCCCCCGGGAAAGTGCAACTAATGAAAAACTGTTTTTT.

The V and J genes are TRBV20-1 and TRBJ1-1; no clear D gene. There are 14 residues in the CDR3. CDR1 DFQATT and CDR2 SNEGSKA come from the germline V gene (reference sequence). V lost 0 bases and J 1 base, leaving 9 bases between the germline ends. The CDR3 nucleotides read TGCAGTGCTAGAGATAGGCGGGCGAACACTGAAGCTTTCTTT. It specifies CSARDRRANTEAFF.

The chain couples TRBV29-1 to TRBJ2-3, with D unclear. Looked up from germline, CDR1 is SQVTM and CDR2 is ANQGSEA. The CDR3 totals 12 residues. Trimming cost V 4 bases and J 7 bases, with 12 bases left between them. The CDR3 region is CSVGDRLNTQYF. In DNA form, the CDR3 reads TGCAGCGTTGGAGACCGTCTCAATACGCAGTATTTT.